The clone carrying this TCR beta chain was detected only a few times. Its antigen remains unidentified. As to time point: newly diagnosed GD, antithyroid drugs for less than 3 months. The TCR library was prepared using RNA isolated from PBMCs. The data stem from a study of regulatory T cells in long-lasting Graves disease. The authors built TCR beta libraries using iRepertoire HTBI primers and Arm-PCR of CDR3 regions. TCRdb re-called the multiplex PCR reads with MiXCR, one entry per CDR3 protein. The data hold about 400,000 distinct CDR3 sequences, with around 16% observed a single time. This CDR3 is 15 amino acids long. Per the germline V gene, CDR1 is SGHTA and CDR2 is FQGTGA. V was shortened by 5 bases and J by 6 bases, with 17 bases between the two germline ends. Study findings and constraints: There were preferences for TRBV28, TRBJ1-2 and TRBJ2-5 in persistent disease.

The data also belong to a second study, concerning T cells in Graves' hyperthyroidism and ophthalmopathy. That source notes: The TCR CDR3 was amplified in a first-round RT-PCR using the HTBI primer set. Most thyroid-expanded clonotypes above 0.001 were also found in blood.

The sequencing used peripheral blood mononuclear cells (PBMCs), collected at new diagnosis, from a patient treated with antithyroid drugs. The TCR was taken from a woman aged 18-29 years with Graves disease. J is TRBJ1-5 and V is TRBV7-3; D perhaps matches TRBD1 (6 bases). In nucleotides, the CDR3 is TGTGCCAGCAGCGGGCGGGGGCCCGCCATTCAGCCCCAGCATTTT. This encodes CASSGRGPAIQPQHF.